Below are 10 T cell receptor beta chains sequenced from a single sample in a study of blood T cell repertoires in COVID-19. TCRdb keeps only in-frame clones here, not all; method: immunoSEQ multiplex PCR. The sample includes tens of thousands of clones, about 78% of them seen just once. The sequenced material came from peripheral blood. The receptors originated from an elderly woman with acute or convalescent COVID-19.

V usage is TRBV28 and J usage is TRBJ1-6, with TRBD1 identical over 9 bases. V shed 6 bases and J 11 bases; nucleotides not matched to a gene: 11. The CDR3 loop spans 15 amino acids. In germline, CDR1 is MDHEN, CDR2 SYDVKM. CDR3 nucleotides: TGTGCCAGCAGAGGGTATACAGGGGGCTTAGCACCCCTCCACTTT. As protein: CASRGYTGGLAPLHF.

The chain uses TRBV19 and TRBJ1-5; 11 bases fit TRBD1. The germline gives CDR1 LNHDA, CDR2 SQIVND (reference sequence). V was clipped by 6 bases and J by 13 bases; unmatched bases: 8. The CDR3 is 13 amino acids. DNA of the CDR3: TGTGCCAGTAGAACCGGGACAGGGGGGAGACAGCATTTT. Encoded protein: CASRTGTGGRQHF.

This clone was detected a few times. The chain has TRBV7-2 and TRBJ2-5; D gene uncertain. CDR3 length: 11 amino acids. Germline V CDR1 and CDR2: SGHTA, FQGNSA. Trimming left V 3 bases short and J 5 bases short, with 4 bases between. The CDR3 reads CASSFMETQYF. The CDR3 bases are TGTGCCAGCAGCTTTATGGAGACCCAGTACTTC.

This chain connects TRBV6-5 to TRBJ1-1; D is possibly TRBD1 (5 bases). Trimming left V 5 bases short and J 4 bases short, with 14 bases between. This CDR3 comprises 14 residues. Germline CDR1 MNHEY, CDR2 SVGAGI. DNA of the CDR3: TGTGCCAGCAGTCCTGTGCGGGGGAGCACTGAAGCTTTCTTT. This sequence encodes CASSPVRGSTEAFF.

The chain couples TRBV6-1 to TRBJ2-4, with 11 bases that match TRBD2. The CDR3 is 16 amino acids. V trimming: 4 bases; J trimming: 7 bases; junction bases outside the gene matches: 9. Germline V gene data show CDR1 as MNHNS and CDR2 as SASEGT. The CDR3 nucleotides read TGTGCCAGCAGTGTAGCGGGAGGGCCCGCATATAACATTCAGTACTTC. The encoded protein is CASSVAGGPAYNIQYF.

The J gene is TRBJ1-2, the V gene TRBV7-8; TRBD1 agrees at 7 bases. The CDR3 runs to 15 residues. Germline V lookup: CDR1 SGHVS, CDR2 FQNEAQ. The trim removed 1 base at V and 4 bases at J, leaving 6 bases unmatched. In DNA, the CDR3 is TGTGCCAGCAGCTTAGTGCAGGGGGAATCCTATGGCTACACCTTC. It is translated as CASSLVQGESYGYTF.

The V and J genes are TRBV29-1 and TRBJ2-7; 10 nucleotides agree with TRBD1. CDR1 is SQVTM and CDR2 is ANQGSEA in the germline V gene. Trimming at V came to 6 bases and at J to 3 bases, leaving 2 bases not matched to a gene. The CDR3 loop spans 12 amino acids. CDR3 coding DNA: TGCAGCGTGGGGGACAGGGGCTACGAGCAGTACTTC. It translates to CSVGDRGYEQYF.

This chain uses TRBV3-1 (or the pseudogene TRBV3-2) with TRBJ1-1, with TRBD1 matching over 8 bases. CDR1 LGHDT and CDR2 YNNKEL come from the germline V gene (reference sequence). The CDR3 spans 17 residues. The junction had 9 bases not matched to a gene; V was cut back by 1 base and J by 2 bases. For the CDR3, the DNA is TGTGCCAGCAGCCAAGGGGTTGGTACAGGGGGAAACACTGAAGCTTTCTTT. It is translated as CASSQGVGTGGNTEAFF.

The chain recombines TRBV5-1 with TRBJ2-1, with 9 bases identical to TRBD1. CDR1 and CDR2 (germline): SGHRS, YFSETQ. Trimming cost V 4 bases and J 1 base; bases outside gene matches: 9. This CDR3 region has 17 residues. CDR3 sequence: CASSGEGQGRSYNEQFF. The DNA for the CDR3 is TGCGCCAGCAGCGGAGAGGGACAGGGACGATCCTACAATGAGCAGTTCTTC. Full variable domain (remainder filled in from reference TRBV5-1 and TRBJ2-1): KAGVTQTPRYLIKTRGQQVTLSCSPISGHRSVSWYQQTPGQGLQFLFEYFSETQRNKGNFPGRFSGRQFSNSRSEMNVSTLELGDSALYLCASSGEGQGRSYNEQFFGPGTRLTVL.

The sample holds one count of this clone. V gene TRBV7-2 combines with J gene TRBJ2-7, with D maybe TRBD1 (6 bases). The V gene lost 6 bases and the J gene lost 1 base, with 13 bases spanning the gap. In germline, CDR1 is SGHTA, CDR2 FQGNSA. The length of the CDR3 is 14 residues. DNA for the CDR3: TGTGCCAGCAGTTTGGGGGCCTCTTCCTACGAGCAGTACTTC. Its translation: CASSLGASSYEQYF. The variable domain in full, with the rest retrieved from reference TRBV7-2 and TRBJ2-7, is GAGVSQSPSNKVTEKGKDVELRCDPISGHTALYWYRQSLGQGLEFLIYFQGNSAPDKSGLPSDRFSAERTGGSVSTLTIQRTQQEDSAVYLCASSLGASSYEQYFGPGTRLTVT.